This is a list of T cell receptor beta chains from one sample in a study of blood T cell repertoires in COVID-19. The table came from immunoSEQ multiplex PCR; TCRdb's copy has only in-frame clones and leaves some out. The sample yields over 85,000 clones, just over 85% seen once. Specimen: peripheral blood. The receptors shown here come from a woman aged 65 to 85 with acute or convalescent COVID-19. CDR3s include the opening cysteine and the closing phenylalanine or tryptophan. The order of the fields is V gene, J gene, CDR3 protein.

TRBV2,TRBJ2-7,CASSEVTGLAGGAEQYF
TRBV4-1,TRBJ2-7,CASSLEVRGPSYEQYF
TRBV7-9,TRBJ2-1,CASSSGPGGKGDNEQFF
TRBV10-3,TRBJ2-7,CAMAGGPPYEQYF
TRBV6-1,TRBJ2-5,CASSEPRGQETQYF
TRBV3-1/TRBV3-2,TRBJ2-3,CASSQDRLAGGLADTQYF
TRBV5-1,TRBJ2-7,CASSYAGGSSYEQYF
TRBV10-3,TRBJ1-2,CAISESALRDGYTF
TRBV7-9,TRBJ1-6,CASSLWQGENSPLHF
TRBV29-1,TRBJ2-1,CSVQRTSGNNEQFF
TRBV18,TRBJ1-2,CASSLQGQGGYGYTF
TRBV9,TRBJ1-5,CASSQGTLNQPQHF
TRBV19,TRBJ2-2,CASREQGTVGELFF
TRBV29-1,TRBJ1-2,CSVGRGLYGYTF
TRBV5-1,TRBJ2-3,CASSRQTGLVADTQYF
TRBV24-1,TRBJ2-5,CATSDEETQYF
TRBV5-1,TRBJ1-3,CASSLEDSQPGNTIYF
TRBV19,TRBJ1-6,CASSIAGTPYSPLHF